Described below is a single T cell receptor (beta chain) sequence and its context. The sample belongs to a study of blood T cell repertoires in COVID-19. Background on the study: Donors in the United States, Italy and Spain gave samples during acute or convalescent COVID-19. Sources were T cells, B-cell-depleted T cells, or PBMCs; the material itself was cDNA or gDNA.

Enrollment of patients from Seattle took place during active infection, with longitudinal follow-up. Trimming stripped 3 bases from V and 10 bases from J, with 17 bases between. The CDR3 is made up of 14 amino acids. The germline V gene encodes CDR1 SGHRS and CDR2 YFSETQ. Authors' data handling: Quantification of nucleated cells was approximated via reference gene primer amplification. Sequencing used immunoSEQ multiplex PCR; TCRdb keeps in-frame clones, though not all of them. V, J and clone size derive from that table, while D and trimming were established from the DNA sequence. The table lists hundreds of thousands of clones, 88% of them singletons.

V is TRBV5-1 and J is TRBJ2-1, with D tentatively TRBD2 (7 bases). This sequence was found in a woman aged 70-85 years with COVID-19, enrolled during active disease. The specimen was peripheral blood. In DNA, the CDR3 is TGCGCCAGCAGCTCCCCGGGGGGCGTGGGAGAGCAGTTCTTC. This sequence encodes CASSSPGGVGEQFF.